This T cell receptor (beta chain) emerged from a study of T cells expressing NK-cell markers. Study-level background: Seropositivity for HCMV was found in seven of the eight sequenced donors, with one seronegative. Study findings and constraints: NKG2C+ dominant clonotypes from 5 or 6 donors made up about 1.0-7.5% of CD8+ T cells.

This CDR3 contains 14 residues. Germline V lookup: CDR1 SQVTM, CDR2 ANQGSEA. Details on this clonotype: The antigen is unknown.

TCRdb reprocessed the 5' RACE reads and keeps a single row for each CDR3 protein, giving no DNA. The table gives 150,000 to 170,000 distinct CDR3 sequences; the top ten clones make up 37% of it. This chain connects TRBV29-1 to TRBJ2-7. The sequence came from a woman between 50 and 59 years old in good health. The sample was blood T cells: a sorted CD56 or NKG2C T cell subset, CD4+ or CD8+ T cells, or bulk PBMC T cells (not recorded which). CDR3 loop: CSVLPMNRDYEQYF.